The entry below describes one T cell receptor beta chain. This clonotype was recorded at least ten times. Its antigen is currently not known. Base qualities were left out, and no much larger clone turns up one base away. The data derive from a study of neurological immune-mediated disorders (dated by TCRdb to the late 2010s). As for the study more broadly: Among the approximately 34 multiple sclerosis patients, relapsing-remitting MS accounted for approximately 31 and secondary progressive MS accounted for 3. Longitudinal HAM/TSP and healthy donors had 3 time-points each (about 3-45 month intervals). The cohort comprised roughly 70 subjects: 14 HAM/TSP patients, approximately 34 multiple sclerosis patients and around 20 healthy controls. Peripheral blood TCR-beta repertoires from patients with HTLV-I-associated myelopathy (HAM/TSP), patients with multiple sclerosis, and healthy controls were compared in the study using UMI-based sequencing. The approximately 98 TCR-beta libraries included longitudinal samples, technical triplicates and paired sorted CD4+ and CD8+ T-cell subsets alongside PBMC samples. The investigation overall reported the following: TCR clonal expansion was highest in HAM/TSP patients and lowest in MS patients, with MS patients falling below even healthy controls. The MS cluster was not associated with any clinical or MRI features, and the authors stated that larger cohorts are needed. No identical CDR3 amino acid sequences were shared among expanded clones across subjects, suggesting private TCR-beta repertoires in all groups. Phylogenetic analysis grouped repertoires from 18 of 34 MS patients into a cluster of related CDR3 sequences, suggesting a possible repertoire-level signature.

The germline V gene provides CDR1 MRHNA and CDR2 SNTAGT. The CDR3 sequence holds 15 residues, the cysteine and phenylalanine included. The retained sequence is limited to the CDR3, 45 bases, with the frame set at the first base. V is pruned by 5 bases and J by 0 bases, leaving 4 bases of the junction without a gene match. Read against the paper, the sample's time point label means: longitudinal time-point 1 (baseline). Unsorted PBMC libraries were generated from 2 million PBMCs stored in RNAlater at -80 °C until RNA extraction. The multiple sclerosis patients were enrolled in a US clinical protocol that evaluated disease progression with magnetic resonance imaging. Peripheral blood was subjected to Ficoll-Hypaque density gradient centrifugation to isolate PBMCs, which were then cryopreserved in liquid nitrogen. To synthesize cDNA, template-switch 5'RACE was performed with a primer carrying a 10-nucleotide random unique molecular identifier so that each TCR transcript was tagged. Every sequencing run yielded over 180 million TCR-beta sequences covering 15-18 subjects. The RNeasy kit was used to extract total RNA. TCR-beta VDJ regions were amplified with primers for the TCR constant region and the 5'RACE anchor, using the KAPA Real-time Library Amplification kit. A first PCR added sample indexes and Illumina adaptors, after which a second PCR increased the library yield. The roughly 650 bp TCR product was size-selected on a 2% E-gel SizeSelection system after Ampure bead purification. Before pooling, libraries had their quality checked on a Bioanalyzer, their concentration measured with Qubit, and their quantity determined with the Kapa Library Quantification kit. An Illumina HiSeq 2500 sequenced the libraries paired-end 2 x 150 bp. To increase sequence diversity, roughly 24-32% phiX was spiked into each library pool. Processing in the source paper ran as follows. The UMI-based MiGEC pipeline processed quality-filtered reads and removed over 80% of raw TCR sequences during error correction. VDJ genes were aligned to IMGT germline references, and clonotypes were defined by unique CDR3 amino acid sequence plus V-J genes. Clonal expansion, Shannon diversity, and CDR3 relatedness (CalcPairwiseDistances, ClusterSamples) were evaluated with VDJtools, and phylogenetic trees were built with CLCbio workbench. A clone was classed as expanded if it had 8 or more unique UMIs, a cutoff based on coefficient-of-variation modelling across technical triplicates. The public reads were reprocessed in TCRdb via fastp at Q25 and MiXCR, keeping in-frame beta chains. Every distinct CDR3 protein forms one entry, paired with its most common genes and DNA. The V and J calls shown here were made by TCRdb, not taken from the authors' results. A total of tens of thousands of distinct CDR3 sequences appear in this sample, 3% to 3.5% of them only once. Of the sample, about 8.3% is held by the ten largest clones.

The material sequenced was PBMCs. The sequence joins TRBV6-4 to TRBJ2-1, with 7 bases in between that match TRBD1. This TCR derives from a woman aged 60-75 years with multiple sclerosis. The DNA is TGTGCCAGCAGTTTAACAGGGGTCTCCTACAATGAGCAGTTCTTC. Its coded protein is CASSLTGVSYNEQFF.